Here is one TCR beta chain with its context. The antigen is undetermined. TCRdb recomputed calls from the 5' RACE reads with MiXCR, one row per CDR3 protein. Among roughly 310,000 distinct CDR3 sequences, approximately 15% were seen once, and the ten largest hold more than 20%. This sample was taken from a study of T-cell memory formation after mild COVID-19. General observations from the study: Clones which contracted sat mainly in CM and EM if CD4+, and in EMRA if CD8+. Later expanders leaned CD4+, whereas clones that contracted between day 15 and 85 were balanced CD4/CD8. That cross-reactive memory joined was suggested by some responding clones appearing in pre-infection memory. SARS-CoV-2 specificity of second-wave clones peaking day 37 was unconfirmed.

Germline CDR1 and CDR2: SGHVS and FNYEAQ. The CDR3 contains 12 residues. V was clipped by 6 bases and J by 6 bases, with 6 bases between them. Sequenced input: PBMCs or a T cell subset sorted from them (not recorded which). J is TRBJ1-6 and V is TRBV7-6; D gene uncertain. The sequence derives from a man aged 18 to 29 who had mild COVID-19 (a few samples of this study predate the infection). Cell type and time point are not known. The CDR3 spells CASRNPNSPLHF. In nucleotides, the CDR3 is TGTGCCAGCAGGAACCCTAATTCACCCCTCCACTTT.